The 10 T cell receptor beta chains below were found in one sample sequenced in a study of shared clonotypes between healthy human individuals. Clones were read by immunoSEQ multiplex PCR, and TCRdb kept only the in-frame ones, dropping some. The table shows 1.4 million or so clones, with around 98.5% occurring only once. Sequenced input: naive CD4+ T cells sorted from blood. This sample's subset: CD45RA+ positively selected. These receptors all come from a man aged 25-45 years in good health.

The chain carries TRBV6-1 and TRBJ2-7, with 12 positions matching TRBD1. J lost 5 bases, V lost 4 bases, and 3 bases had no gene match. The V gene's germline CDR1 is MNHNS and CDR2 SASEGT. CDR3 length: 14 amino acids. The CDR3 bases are TGTGCCAGCAGTGCCCGGGACAGGGGGCACGAGCAGTACTTC. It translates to CASSARDRGHEQYF.

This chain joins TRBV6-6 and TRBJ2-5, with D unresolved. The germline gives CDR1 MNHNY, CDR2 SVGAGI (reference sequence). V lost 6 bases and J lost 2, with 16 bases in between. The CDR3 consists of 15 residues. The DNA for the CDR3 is TGTGCCAGCAGAGATACGACGAAAGGTCAAGAGACCCAGTACTTC. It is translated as CASRDTTKGQETQYF.

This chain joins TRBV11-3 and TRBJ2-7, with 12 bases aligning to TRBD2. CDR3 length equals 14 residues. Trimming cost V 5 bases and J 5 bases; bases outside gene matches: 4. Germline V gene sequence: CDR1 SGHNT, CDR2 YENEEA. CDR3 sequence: CASSPSGRAHEQYF. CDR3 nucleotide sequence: TGTGCCAGCAGCCCTAGCGGGAGGGCCCACGAGCAGTACTTC. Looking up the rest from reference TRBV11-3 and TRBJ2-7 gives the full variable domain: EAGVVQSPRYKIIEKKQPVAFWCNPISGHNTLYWYLQNLGQGPELLIRYENEEAVDDSQLPKDRFSAERLKGVDSTLKIQPAELGDSAVYLCASSPSGRAHEQYFGPGTRLTVT.

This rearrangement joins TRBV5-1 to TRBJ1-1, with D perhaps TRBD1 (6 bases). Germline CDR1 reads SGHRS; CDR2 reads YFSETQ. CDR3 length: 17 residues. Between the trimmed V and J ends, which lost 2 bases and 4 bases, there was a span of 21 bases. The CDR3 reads CASSFGLQGSATTEAFF. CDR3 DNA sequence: TGCGCCAGCAGCTTTGGTTTACAGGGATCTGCTACCACTGAAGCTTTCTTT.

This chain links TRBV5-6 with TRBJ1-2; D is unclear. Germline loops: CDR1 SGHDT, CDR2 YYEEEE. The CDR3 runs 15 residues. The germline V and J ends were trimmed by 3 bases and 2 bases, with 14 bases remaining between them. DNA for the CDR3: TGTGCCAGCAGCTCTTTGGCGGCCGGGAACTATGGCTACACCTTC. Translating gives CASSSLAAGNYGYTF.

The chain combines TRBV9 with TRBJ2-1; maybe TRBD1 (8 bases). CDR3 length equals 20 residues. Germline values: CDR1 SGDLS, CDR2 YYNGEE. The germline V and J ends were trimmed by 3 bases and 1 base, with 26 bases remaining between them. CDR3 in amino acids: CASSARTGPLRGGSYNEQFF. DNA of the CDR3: TGTGCCAGCAGCGCCCGGACAGGGCCTTTAAGGGGGGGATCCTACAATGAGCAGTTCTTC.

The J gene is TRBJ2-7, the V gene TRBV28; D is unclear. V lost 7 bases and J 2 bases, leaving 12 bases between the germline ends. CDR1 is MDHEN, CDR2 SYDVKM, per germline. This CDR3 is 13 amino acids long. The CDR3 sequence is CASTWSDPYEQYF. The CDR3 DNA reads TGTGCCAGCACCTGGTCCGACCCCTACGAGCAGTACTTC. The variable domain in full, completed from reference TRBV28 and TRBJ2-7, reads DVKVTQSSRYLVKRTGEKVFLECVQDMDHENMFWYRQDPGLGLRLIYFSYDVKMKEKGDIPEGYSVSREKKERFSLILESASTNQTSMYLCASTWSDPYEQYFGPGTRLTVT.

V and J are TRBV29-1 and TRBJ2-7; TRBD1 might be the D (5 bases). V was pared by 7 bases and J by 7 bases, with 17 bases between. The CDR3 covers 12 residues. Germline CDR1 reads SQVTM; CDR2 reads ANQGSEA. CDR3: CSASTADREQYF. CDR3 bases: TGCAGCGCCTCCACCGCTGACAGAGAGCAGTACTTC.

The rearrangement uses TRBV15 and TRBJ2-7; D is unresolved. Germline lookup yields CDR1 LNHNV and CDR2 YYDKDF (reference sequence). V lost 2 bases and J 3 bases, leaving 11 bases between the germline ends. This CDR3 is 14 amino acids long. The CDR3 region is CATSRNRVLYEQYF. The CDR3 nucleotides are TGTGCCACCAGCAGAAACCGGGTCCTCTACGAGCAGTACTTC.

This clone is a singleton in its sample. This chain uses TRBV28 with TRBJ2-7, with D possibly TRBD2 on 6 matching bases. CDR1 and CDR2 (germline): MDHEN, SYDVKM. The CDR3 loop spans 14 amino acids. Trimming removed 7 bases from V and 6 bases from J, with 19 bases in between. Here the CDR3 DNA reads TGTGCCAGCAAGGGACTGCCCCTGTTGGGCGAGCAGTACTTC. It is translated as CASKGLPLLGEQYF.